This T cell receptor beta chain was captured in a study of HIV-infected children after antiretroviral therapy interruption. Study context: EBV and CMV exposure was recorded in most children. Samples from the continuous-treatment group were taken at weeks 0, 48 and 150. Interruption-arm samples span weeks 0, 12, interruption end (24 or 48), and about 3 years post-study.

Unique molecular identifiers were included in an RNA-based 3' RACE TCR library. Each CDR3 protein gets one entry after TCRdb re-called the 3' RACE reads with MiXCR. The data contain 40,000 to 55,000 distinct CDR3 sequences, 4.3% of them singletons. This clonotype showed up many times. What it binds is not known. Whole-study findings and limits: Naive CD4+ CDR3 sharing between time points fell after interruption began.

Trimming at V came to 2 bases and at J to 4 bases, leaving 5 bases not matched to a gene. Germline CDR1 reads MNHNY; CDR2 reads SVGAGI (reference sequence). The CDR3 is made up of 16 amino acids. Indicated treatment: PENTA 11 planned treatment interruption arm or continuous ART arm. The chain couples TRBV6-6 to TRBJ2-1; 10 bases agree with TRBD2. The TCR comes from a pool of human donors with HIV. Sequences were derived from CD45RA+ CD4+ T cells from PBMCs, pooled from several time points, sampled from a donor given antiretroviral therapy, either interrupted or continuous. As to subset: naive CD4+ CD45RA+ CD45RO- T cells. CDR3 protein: CASSYTPSGGYNEQFF. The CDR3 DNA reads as TGTGCCAGCAGTTACACTCCTAGCGGGGGTTACAATGAGCAGTTCTTC.